The T cell receptor beta chain described here comes from a study of shared clonotypes between healthy human individuals. Turning to the study itself: Sampling drew on donors who were a couple of women and a few men aged 18 to 49.

This CDR3 spans 14 amino acids. The germline V and J ends were trimmed by 4 bases and 4 bases, with 14 bases remaining between them. From germline, CDR1 is MDHEN and CDR2 SYDVKM. The method was immunoSEQ multiplex PCR; TCRdb's version includes in-frame clones alone and lacks a portion of them. This table holds under 650,000 clones, 90% to 97% found once. Study-wide results and limits: Naive CD4 clonotype sharing across a handful of donors was about 5.3%. The study generally estimated greater richness for naive than memory subsets.

This clone is a singleton in its sample. Its antigen is unknown. A CD45RA+ naive subset and a CD45RA-negative memory subset were split from CD4+ cells. Sequencing used naive CD4+ T cells sorted from blood. Subset here: CD45RA+ positively selected. This clonotype was sampled from a woman aged 30 to 39 in good health. This chain connects TRBV28 to TRBJ2-7, with D uncertain. The CDR3 region is CASSYQASGYEQYF. In DNA form, the CDR3 reads TGTGCCAGCAGTTACCAGGCTAGTGGGTACGAGCAGTACTTC.